Following are 10 T cell receptor beta chains from one sample sequenced in a study of blood T cells in healthy people across ages. A second about 6 to 11 cycle PCR used barcoded and J-beta primers. TCRdb re-called the 5' RACE reads through MiXCR, storing one row per CDR3 protein. In the table there are just under 750,000 distinct CDR3 sequences, approximately 21% of which are singletons. Sequences were obtained from blood. These receptor sequences come from a man between 65 and 85 years old in good health.

This clonotype was seen repeatedly, ten times or more. Compared with germline, one end of the junction differs, possibly owing to a read error. V usage is TRBV5-1 and J usage is TRBJ2-3; no reliable D call. Per the germline V gene, CDR1 is SGHRS and CDR2 is YFSETQ. The CDR3 is made up of 14 amino acids. CDR3 loop: CASSLGSSTDTQYF. The CDR3 DNA follows: TGTGCCAGCAGCTTAGGCAGCAGCACAGATACGCAGTATTTT.

The table lists this clonotype with a few counts. This chain links TRBV6-2 or TRBV6-3 with TRBJ1-2, with 7 positions matching TRBD1. The J segment lost 4 bases and the V segment lost 5 bases, leaving 13 bases of the junction unmatched. Germline assignment: CDR1 MNHEY and CDR2 SVGEGT. The CDR3 has 16 residues. The CDR3 DNA reads TGTGCCAGCAGTAGGCAAGGACAGGATCGGCTCTATGGCTACACCTTC. Residues: CASSRQGQDRLYGYTF.

J is TRBJ1-1 and V is TRBV20-1; D remains unclear. CDR3 length: 13 residues. V shed 3 bases and J shed 5 bases, with 13 bases lying between them. Germline-derived CDR1 and CDR2 are DFQATT and SNEGSKA (reference sequence). CDR3 loop: CSASRGFGTEAFF. The CDR3 DNA is TGCAGTGCTAGCCGGGGTTTTGGAACTGAAGCTTTCTTT.

This chain joins TRBV2 and TRBJ1-1, with 7 bases that match TRBD1. There are 12 residues in the CDR3. The junction had 3 bases not matched to a gene; V was cut back by 4 bases and J by 7 bases. Germline V gives CDR1 SNHLY, CDR2 FYNNEI. CDR3: CASSVGQLEAFF. DNA of the CDR3: TGTGCCAGCAGTGTGGGACAGCTTGAAGCTTTCTTT.

This sequence joins TRBV6-1 and TRBJ2-7; 7 nucleotides line up with TRBD2. CDR1 and CDR2 (germline): MNHNS, SASEGT. With V trimmed by 2 bases and J by 2 bases, 6 bases remained unmatched. The CDR3 runs to 15 residues. The CDR3 DNA sequence: TGTGCCAGCAGTGAAATGTCGGGGGGACCCTACGAGCAGTACTTC. Translated, it gives CASSEMSGGPYEQYF.

This rearrangement joins TRBV20-1 to TRBJ2-3, with no clear D. V lost 2 bases and J 6 bases, leaving 6 bases between the germline ends. The CDR3 contains 11 residues. The germline CDR1 and CDR2 sequences are DFQATT and SNEGSKA (reference sequence). The CDR3 sequence is CSARNWDTQYF. The CDR3 nucleotides read TGCAGTGCTAGAAACTGGGATACGCAGTATTTT.

V usage is TRBV20-1 and J usage is TRBJ2-1, with D unclear. The CDR3 extends over 13 amino acids. The V end lost 2 bases, the J end lost 2 bases, and 7 bases lay between the germline ends. Germline CDR1 DFQATT, CDR2 SNEGSKA (reference sequence). The CDR3 loop is CSARQPAYNEQFF. DNA for the CDR3: TGCAGTGCTAGACAGCCCGCCTACAATGAGCAGTTCTTC.

The chain recombines TRBV7-2 with TRBJ2-7; D is perhaps TRBD2 (7 bases). The CDR3 runs to 18 residues. V was cut by 7 bases and J by 6 bases, with 31 bases left in between. Germline lookup yields CDR1 SGHTA and CDR2 FQGNSA. This chain's CDR3 is CASTPNGGAENRESEQYF. The CDR3 region has the DNA TGTGCCAGCACCCCAAATGGGGGGGCCGAAAACAGGGAGAGCGAGCAGTACTTC.

This clonotype was seen only a few times. The chain recombines TRBV7-6 with TRBJ1-4; D remains ambiguous. The germline V and J ends were trimmed by 6 bases and 4 bases, with 9 bases remaining between them. Germline lookup yields CDR1 SGHVS and CDR2 FNYEAQ. The CDR3 spans 13 residues. The CDR3 DNA follows: TGTGCCAGCAGATCTATAAATAATGAAAAACTGTTTTTT. This encodes CASRSINNEKLFF. Drawing the rest from reference TRBV7-6 and TRBJ1-4, the complete variable domain is GAGVSQSPRYKVTKRGQDVALRCDPISGHVSLYWYRQALGQGPEFLTYFNYEAQQDKSGLPNDRFSAERPEGSISTLTIQRTEQRDSAMYRCASRSINNEKLFFGSGTQLSVL.

In its sample, this clonotype was seen a few times. The chain is built from TRBV20-1 and TRBJ1-4, with 8 bases matching TRBD1. Trimming cost V 6 bases and J 4 bases; bases outside gene matches: 13. The CDR3 runs to 16 residues. From germline, CDR1 is DFQATT and CDR2 SNEGSKA (reference sequence). The CDR3: CSALEGTGGVNEKLFF. DNA for the CDR3: TGCAGTGCCCTAGAGGGGACAGGAGGGGTTAATGAAAAACTGTTTTTT.